This T cell receptor (beta chain) was found in a study of T cell repertoires in cytomegalovirus infection (dated by TCRdb to about 2019). Study-wide context: Donor HLA type was relevant to the analysis, because carriage of CMV infection together with the matching HLA type was indicated by public TCR beta signatures.

Details on this clonotype: What antigen it recognizes has not been identified. Per-base qualities were not stored, and no clone one base away is much larger.

What the research found in general, with its limitations: In both this cohort and an independent cohort of 350 to 400 donors, the cumulative frequency of public TCR beta family members distinguished carriers of CMV infection plus the relevant HLA type. The ex vivo response was dominated by HLA-C-restricted CMV-specific TCR beta clonotypes, which also provided the single most frequent clonotype in two of eight donors.

Sequencing was performed on an Illumina HiSeq 1500. Clones were called with MiXCR by TCRdb after fastp trimmed the public reads at Q25, and only in-frame beta chains were retained. When rows share a CDR3 protein, they turn into one entry using the most common DNA and genes. This sample comprises a few hundred thousand distinct CDR3 sequences, around 8.7% of them detected only once. The top ten hold roughly 16% of the sample. Taken from the germline V gene, the CDR1 and CDR2 loops are SQVTM and ANQGSEA. From cysteine to phenylalanine, the CDR3 is 10 amino acids long. Kept here is only the CDR3 DNA, which spans 30 bases and is read in frame from base 1. The V end loses 7 bases and the J end loses 7 bases, and a stretch of 10 bases separates them.

The chain was built from TRBV29-1 and TRBJ1-1; perhaps TRBD1 is the D gene, with 6 bases matching. Sequenced: PBMCs. The sequence derives from a human donor in good health (CMV status not recorded). Some clones in this sample may be carry-over from other donors' samples. The DNA sequence is as follows: TGCAGCGGGGGGGCGGGTGAAGCTTTCTTT. Translation gives CSGGAGEAFF.